Included here is one T cell receptor (beta chain) sequence, with context. Its antigen is not identified. Here immunoSEQ multiplex PCR was the method, and the copy in TCRdb shows in-frame clones only, minus some. The sample includes approximately 24,000 clones, 88% seen only once; the top ten take around 2.7%. V was pared by 5 bases and J by 5 bases, with 10 bases of the junction left unmatched. Germline V gives CDR1 SQVTM, CDR2 ANQGSEA. There are 14 residues in the CDR3. These data come from a study of T cell responses to AZD1222 COVID-19 vaccine. Broader study findings: Every sample of the repertoires postdated the peak T cell response.

Sequenced material: peripheral blood, taken 28 days after the second AZD1222 dose. V and J are TRBV29-1 and TRBJ2-5, with 8 bases lining up with TRBD1. The source of this sequence is an adult who received the AZD1222 COVID-19 vaccine. CDR3 residues: CSVSGTGRTETQYF. In DNA form, the CDR3 reads TGCAGCGTTTCCGGGACAGGCCGAACGGAGACCCAGTACTTC.